The 9 T cell receptor beta chains presented below share a single source sample, sequenced in a study of blood T cell repertoires in COVID-19. TCRdb keeps only in-frame clones here, not all; method: immunoSEQ multiplex PCR. This table has 450,000 to 500,000 clones, 75% to 90% appearing once. The sample taken for sequencing was PBMCs or T cells enriched from blood (not recorded which). The receptors derive from a woman aged 60-75 years who had recovered from COVID-19.

The CDR3 is CASSPQGASYEQYF. In nucleotides, the CDR3 is TGTGCCAGCAGCCCCCAGGGGGCATCCTACGAGCAGTACTTC. J is TRBJ2-7 and V is TRBV7-9; the match to TRBD1 covers 8 bases. Trimming took 5 bases from V and 1 from J; bases not matched to a gene: 4. The CDR3 loop spans 14 amino acids. CDR1 and CDR2 (germline): SEHNR, FQNEAQ (reference sequence).

This clone was found once. Written as DNA, the CDR3 is TGTGCCACCAGCAGAGCCCCGGGGTCAGGGGGCGCGACTGAAGCTTTCTTT. Translated: CATSRAPGSGGATEAFF. This sequence joins TRBV15 and TRBJ1-1; 8 bases are shared with TRBD1. Losses at the gene ends were 1 base for V and 5 bases for J; bases not matched to a gene: 12. The CDR3 consists of 17 residues. The V gene's germline CDR1 is LNHNV and CDR2 YYDKDF (reference sequence). The full variable domain, completed using reference TRBV15 and TRBJ1-1, is DAMVIQNPRYQVTQFGKPVTLSCSQTLNHNVMYWYQQKSSQAPKLLFHYYDKDFNNEADTPDNFQSRRPNTSFCFLDIRSPGLGDTAMYLCATSRAPGSGGATEAFFGQGTRLTVV.

A single count supports this clone. The rearrangement joins TRBV6-6 to TRBJ2-3, with TRBD2 identical over 15 bases. The CDR3 covers 17 residues. The trim removed 5 bases at V and 3 bases at J, leaving 6 bases unmatched. CDR1 and CDR2 from the germline V gene are MNHNY and SVGAGI (reference sequence). CDR3 bases: TGTGCCAGCAGTCCATGGACTAGCGGGGGGGCAACAGATACGCAGTATTTT. This translates into CASSPWTSGGATDTQYF.

The V gene is TRBV2, the J gene TRBJ2-1, with TRBD1 identical over 9 bases. CDR1 and CDR2 from the germline V gene are SNHLY and FYNNEI. The V gene end was trimmed by 6 bases and the J gene end by 2 bases; junction bases not matched to a gene: 5. The CDR3 has 15 amino acids. CDR3 amino acids: CASSATGGAYNEQFF. CDR3 coding DNA: TGTGCCAGCAGCGCTACAGGGGGCGCCTACAATGAGCAGTTCTTC.

The chain recombines TRBV6-6 with TRBJ2-1; weak D call: TRBD1 (6 bases). Trimming took off 5 bases at V and 0 bases at J, with 17 bases between the two ends. The CDR3 runs to 17 residues. Germline V gives CDR1 MNHNY, CDR2 SVGAGI (reference sequence). The CDR3 sequence: CASSQSGTPSSYNEQFF. CDR3 nucleotide sequence: TGTGCCAGCAGTCAATCCGGGACACCTAGCTCCTACAATGAGCAGTTCTTC.

The J gene is TRBJ2-7, the V gene TRBV6-4, with D maybe TRBD1 (6 bases). The ends were cut back, 6 bases at V and 2 bases at J, with 17 bases in the middle. Germline V lookup: CDR1 MRHNA, CDR2 SNTAGT. The CDR3 consists of 15 residues. The CDR3 sequence is CASRLRDTDTYEQYV. In DNA form, the CDR3 reads TGTGCCAGCAGGCTCCGGGACACGGACACCTACGAGCAGTACGTC.

The chain links TRBV5-4 to TRBJ2-7; TRBD1 aligns across 7 bases. CDR1 is SGHNT and CDR2 is YYREEE in the germline V gene (reference sequence). With 4 bases clipped from V and 7 bases from J, the junction kept 8 bases outside the gene matches. This CDR3 comprises 13 residues. CDR3 protein: CASSIDRVGEQYV. The CDR3 bases are TGTGCCAGCAGCATCGACAGGGTCGGAGAGCAGTACGTC.

CDR3 sequence (DNA): TGTGCCAGCAGGGACAGATCTCTCAATGAGCAGTTCTTC. This sequence encodes CASRDRSLNEQFF. The rearrangement uses TRBV2 and TRBJ2-1, with D tentatively TRBD1 (6 bases). There are 13 residues in the CDR3. CDR1 and CDR2 (germline): SNHLY, FYNNEI. Trimming took 6 bases from V and 6 from J, leaving 12 bases between them.

This sequence joins TRBV3-1 (or the pseudogene TRBV3-2) and TRBJ2-7, with 11 nucleotides matching TRBD1. V shed 4 bases and J 0 bases; nucleotides not matched to a gene: 2. Germline CDR1 and CDR2: LGHDT and YNNKEL (reference sequence). The CDR3 runs 15 residues. CDR3 sequence (DNA): TGTGCCAGCAGCCTGGGACAGGGGGTCTCCTACGAGCAGTACTTC. The encoded protein is CASSLGQGVSYEQYF.